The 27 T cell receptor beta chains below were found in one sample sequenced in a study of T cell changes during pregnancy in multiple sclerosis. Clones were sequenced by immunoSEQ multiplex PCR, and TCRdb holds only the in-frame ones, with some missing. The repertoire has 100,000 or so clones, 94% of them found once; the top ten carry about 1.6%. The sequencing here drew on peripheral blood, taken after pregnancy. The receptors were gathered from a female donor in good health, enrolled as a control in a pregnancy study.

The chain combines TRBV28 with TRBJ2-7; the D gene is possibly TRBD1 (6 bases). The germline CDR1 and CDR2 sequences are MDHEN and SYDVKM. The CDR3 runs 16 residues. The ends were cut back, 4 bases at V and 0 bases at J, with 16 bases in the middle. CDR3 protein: CASSYQYRDNSYEQYF. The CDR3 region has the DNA TGTGCCAGCAGTTATCAATACCGGGACAACTCCTACGAGCAGTACTTC.

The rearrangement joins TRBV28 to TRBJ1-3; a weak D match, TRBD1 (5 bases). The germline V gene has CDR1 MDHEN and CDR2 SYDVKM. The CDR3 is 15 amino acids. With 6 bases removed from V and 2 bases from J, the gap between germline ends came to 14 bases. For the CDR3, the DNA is TGTGCCAGCAGCCCTGGGTCCAGGGCTGGAAACACCATATATTTT. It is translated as CASSPGSRAGNTIYF.

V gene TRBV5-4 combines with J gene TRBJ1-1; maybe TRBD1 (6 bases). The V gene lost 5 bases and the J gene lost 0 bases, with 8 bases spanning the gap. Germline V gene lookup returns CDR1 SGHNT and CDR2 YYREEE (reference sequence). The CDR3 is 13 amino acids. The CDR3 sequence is CASRGHLNTEAFF. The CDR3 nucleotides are TGTGCCAGCAGGGGACACTTGAACACTGAAGCTTTCTTT.

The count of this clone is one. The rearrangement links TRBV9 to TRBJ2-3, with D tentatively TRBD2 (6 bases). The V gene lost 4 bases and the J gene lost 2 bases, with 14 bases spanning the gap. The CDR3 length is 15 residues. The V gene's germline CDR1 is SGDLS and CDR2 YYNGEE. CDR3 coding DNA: TGTGCCAGCAGCTCCATGAGCGGGTCCACAGATACGCAGTATTTT. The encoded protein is CASSSMSGSTDTQYF.

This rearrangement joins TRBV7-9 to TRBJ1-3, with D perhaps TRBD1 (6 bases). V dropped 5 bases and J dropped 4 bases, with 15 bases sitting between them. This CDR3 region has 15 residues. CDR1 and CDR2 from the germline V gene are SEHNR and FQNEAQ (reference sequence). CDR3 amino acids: CASSPAGARGNTIYF. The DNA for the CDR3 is TGTGCCAGCAGCCCCGCGGGGGCGCGAGGAAACACCATATATTTT.

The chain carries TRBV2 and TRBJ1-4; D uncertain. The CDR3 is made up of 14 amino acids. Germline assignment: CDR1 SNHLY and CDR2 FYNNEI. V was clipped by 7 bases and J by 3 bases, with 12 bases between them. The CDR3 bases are TGTGCCAGCATCAATCGGAGGGCTAATGAAAAACTGTTTTTT. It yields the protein CASINRRANEKLFF.

The CDR3 loop reads CASSLLAASYNEQFF. The CDR3 nucleotides read TGTGCCAGCAGCTTACTAGCGGCCTCCTACAATGAGCAGTTCTTC. The rearrangement joins TRBV11-2 to TRBJ2-1; 7 bases line up with TRBD2. Trimming took 2 bases from V and 0 from J; bases not matched to a gene: 1. From germline, CDR1 is SGHAT and CDR2 FQNNGV. The CDR3 contains 15 residues.

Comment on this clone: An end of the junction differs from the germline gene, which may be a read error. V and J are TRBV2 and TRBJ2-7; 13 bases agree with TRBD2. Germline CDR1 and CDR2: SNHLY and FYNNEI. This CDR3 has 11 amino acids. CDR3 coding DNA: TGTGCCAGCAGCCCCGGACTAGCGGGAGTTTTC. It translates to CASSPGLAGVF. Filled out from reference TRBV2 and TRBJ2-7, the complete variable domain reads EPEVTQTPSHQVTQMGQEVILRCVPISNHLYFYWYRQILGQKVEFLVSFYNNEISEKSEIFDDQFSVERPDGSNFTLKIRSTKLEDSAMYFCASSPGLAGVFGPGTRLTVT.

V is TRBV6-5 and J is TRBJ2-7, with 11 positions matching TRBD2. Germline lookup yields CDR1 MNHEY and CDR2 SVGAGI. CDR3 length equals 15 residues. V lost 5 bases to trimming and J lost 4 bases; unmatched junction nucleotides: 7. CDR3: CASSPGTSGFYEQYF. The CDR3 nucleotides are TGTGCCAGCAGTCCCGGGACTAGCGGCTTTTACGAGCAGTACTTC.

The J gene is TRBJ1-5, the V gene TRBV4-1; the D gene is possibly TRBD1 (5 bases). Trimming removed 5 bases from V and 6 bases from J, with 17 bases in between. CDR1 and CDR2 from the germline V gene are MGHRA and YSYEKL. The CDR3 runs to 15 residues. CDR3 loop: CASSSRWGDLQPQHF. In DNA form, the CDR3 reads TGCGCCAGCAGCTCTCGATGGGGGGATCTTCAGCCCCAGCATTTT.

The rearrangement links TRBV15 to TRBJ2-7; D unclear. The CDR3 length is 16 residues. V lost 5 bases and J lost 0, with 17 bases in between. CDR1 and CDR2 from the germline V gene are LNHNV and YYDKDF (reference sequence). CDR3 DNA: TGTGCCACCAGCCAGAATCATTATGGCAGCTCCTACGAGCAGTACTTC. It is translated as CATSQNHYGSSYEQYF. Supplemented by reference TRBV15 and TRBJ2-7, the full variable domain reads DAMVIQNPRYQVTQFGKPVTLSCSQTLNHNVMYWYQQKSSQAPKLLFHYYDKDFNNEADTPDNFQSRRPNTSFCFLDIRSPGLGDTAMYLCATSQNHYGSSYEQYFGPGTRLTVT.

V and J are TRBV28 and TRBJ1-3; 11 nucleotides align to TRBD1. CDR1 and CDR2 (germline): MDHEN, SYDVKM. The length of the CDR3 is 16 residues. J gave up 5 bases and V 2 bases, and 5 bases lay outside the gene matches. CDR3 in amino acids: CASSLVGQGARNTIYF. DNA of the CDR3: TGTGCCAGCAGTTTAGTCGGACAGGGGGCTAGAAACACCATATATTTT.

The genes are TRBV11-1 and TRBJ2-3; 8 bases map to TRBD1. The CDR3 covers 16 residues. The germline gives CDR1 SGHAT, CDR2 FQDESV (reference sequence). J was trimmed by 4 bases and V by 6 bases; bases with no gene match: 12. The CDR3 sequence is CASRPTGGGGADTQYF. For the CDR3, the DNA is TGTGCCAGCAGACCAACAGGGGGAGGAGGCGCAGATACGCAGTATTTT.

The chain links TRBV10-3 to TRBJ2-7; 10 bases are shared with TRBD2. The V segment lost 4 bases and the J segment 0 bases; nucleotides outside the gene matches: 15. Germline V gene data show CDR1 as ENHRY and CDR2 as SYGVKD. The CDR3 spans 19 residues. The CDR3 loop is CAISVGPSGGLSASYEQYF. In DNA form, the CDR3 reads TGTGCCATCAGTGTAGGACCTAGCGGGGGTCTATCGGCCTCCTACGAGCAGTACTTC.

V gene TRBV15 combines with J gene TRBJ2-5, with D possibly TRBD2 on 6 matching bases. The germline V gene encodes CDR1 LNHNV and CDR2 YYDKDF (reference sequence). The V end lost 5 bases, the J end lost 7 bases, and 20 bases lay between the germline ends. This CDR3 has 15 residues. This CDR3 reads CATSGRLVGRSTQYF. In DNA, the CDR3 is TGTGCCACCAGCGGTAGACTAGTTGGTCGATCGACCCAGTACTTC. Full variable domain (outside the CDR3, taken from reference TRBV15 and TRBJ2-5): DAMVIQNPRYQVTQFGKPVTLSCSQTLNHNVMYWYQQKSSQAPKLLFHYYDKDFNNEADTPDNFQSRRPNTSFCFLDIRSPGLGDTAMYLCATSGRLVGRSTQYFGPGTRLLVL.

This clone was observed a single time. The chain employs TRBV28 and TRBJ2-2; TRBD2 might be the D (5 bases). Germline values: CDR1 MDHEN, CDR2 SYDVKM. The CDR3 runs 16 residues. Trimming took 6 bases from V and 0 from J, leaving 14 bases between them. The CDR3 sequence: CASSLAGLPNTGELFF. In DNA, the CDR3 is TGTGCCAGCAGCCTGGCGGGCTTACCGAACACCGGGGAGCTGTTTTTT.

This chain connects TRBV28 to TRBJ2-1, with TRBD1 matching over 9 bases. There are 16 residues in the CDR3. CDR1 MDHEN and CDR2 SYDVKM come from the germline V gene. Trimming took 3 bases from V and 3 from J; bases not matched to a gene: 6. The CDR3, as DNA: TGTGCCAGCAGTTTCCTGGGACAGGGACTCTACAATGAGCAGTTCTTC. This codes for CASSFLGQGLYNEQFF.

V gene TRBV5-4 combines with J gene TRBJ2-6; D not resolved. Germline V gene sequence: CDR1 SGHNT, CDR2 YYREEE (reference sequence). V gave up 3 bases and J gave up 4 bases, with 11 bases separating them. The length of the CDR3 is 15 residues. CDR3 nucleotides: TGTGCCAGCAGCTACGACTCGCCCGGGGCCAACGTCCTGACTTTC. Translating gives CASSYDSPGANVLTF.

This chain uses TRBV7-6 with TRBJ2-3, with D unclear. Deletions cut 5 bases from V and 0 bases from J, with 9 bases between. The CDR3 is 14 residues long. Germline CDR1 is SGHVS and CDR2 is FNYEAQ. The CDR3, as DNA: TGTGCCAGCAGCCCCGCGTCTAGCACAGATACGCAGTATTTT. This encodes CASSPASSTDTQYF.

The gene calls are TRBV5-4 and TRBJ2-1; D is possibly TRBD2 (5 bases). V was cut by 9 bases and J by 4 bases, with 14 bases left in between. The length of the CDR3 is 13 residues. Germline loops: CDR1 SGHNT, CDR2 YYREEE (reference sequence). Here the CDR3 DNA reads TGTGCCACCGAGGACTTACCATACAATGAGCAGTTCTTC. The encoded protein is CATEDLPYNEQFF.

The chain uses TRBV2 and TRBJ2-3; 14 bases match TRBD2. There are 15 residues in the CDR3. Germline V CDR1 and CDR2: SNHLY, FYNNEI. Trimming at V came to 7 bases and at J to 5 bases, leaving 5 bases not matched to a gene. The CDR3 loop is CASKLGLAGGDTQYF. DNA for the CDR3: TGTGCCAGCAAGCTCGGACTAGCGGGAGGAGATACGCAGTATTTT.

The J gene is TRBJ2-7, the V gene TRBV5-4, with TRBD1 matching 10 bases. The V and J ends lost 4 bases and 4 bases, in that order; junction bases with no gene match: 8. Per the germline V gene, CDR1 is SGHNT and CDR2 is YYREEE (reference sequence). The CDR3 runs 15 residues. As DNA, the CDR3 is TGTGCCAGCAGCGGCCGGACAGGGGGACGGTACGAGCAGTACTTC. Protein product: CASSGRTGGRYEQYF.

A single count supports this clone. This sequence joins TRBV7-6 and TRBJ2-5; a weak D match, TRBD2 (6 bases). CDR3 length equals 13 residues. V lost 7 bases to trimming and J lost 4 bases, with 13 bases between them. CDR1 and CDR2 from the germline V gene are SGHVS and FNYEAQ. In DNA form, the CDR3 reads TGTGCCAGCACCGCGACCGGGGGAGAGACCCAGTACTTC. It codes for CASTATGGETQYF.

In DNA form, the CDR3 reads TGTGCCAGCAGCTTAGGGGTATTGCGGCCGCCAAGCACAGATACGCAGTATTTT. Protein sequence: CASSLGVLRPPSTDTQYF. The rearrangement links TRBV7-2 to TRBJ2-3; D unresolved. CDR3 length: 18 amino acids. Deletions cut 1 base from V and 0 bases from J, with 17 bases between. Germline CDR1 reads SGHTA; CDR2 reads FQGNSA.

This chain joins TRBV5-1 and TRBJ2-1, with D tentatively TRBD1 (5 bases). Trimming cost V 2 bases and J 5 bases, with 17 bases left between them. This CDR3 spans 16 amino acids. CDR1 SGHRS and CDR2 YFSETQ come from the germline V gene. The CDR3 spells CASSLGVAFPHNEQFF. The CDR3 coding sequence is TGCGCCAGCAGCTTAGGGGTAGCCTTTCCCCACAATGAGCAGTTCTTC.

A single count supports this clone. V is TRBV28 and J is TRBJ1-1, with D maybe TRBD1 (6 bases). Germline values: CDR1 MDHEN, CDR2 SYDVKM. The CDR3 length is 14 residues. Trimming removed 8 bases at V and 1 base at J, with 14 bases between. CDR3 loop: CASGSGTKNTEAFF. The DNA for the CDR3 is TGTGCCAGCGGATCCGGGACAAAGAACACTGAAGCTTTCTTT. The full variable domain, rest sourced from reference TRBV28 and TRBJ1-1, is DVKVTQSSRYLVKRTGEKVFLECVQDMDHENMFWYRQDPGLGLRLIYFSYDVKMKEKGDIPEGYSVSREKKERFSLILESASTNQTSMYLCASGSGTKNTEAFFGQGTRLTVV.

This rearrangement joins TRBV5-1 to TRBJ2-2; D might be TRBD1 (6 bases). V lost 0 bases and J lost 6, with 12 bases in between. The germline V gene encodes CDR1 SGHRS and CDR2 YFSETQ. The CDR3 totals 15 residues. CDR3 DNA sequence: TGCGCCAGCAGCTTGGTGGCAGGGGACCCCGGGGAGCTGTTTTTT. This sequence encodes CASSLVAGDPGELFF. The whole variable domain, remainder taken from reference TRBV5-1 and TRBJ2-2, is KAGVTQTPRYLIKTRGQQVTLSCSPISGHRSVSWYQQTPGQGLQFLFEYFSETQRNKGNFPGRFSGRQFSNSRSEMNVSTLELGDSALYLCASSLVAGDPGELFFGEGSRLTVL.